The clone carrying this T cell receptor beta chain appeared a single time. Its specificity is unknown. Assay version v3.0 of immunoSEQ was used, and it was run at survey level. The study targeted roughly 35,000-50,000 T-cell genomes per sample in sequencing. Measured with immunoSEQ multiplex PCR; TCRdb has only the in-frame clones, and not every one. The sample has roughly 30,000 clones, approximately 87% seen once. This sample was included in a study of long-term antiretroviral therapy in people with HIV. Study outcomes and limitations: Sampling of blood ran from about 2003 to 2017, and older ART regimens were possibly in use.

The origin of this receptor is a middle-aged man with HIV. The material sequenced was unsorted PBMCs, taken roughly 4.8 years after starting antiretroviral therapy.

In DNA, the CDR3 is TGTGCCAGCAGCCTATTAGCGGGACACACAGATACGCAGTATTTT. It specifies CASSLLAGHTDTQYF. The V and J genes are TRBV6-5 and TRBJ2-3, with 8 bases fitting TRBD2. CDR3 length: 15 amino acids. Trimming took 6 bases from V and 2 from J; bases not matched to a gene: 7. The V gene's germline CDR1 is MNHEY and CDR2 SVGAGI.